Shown below are 21 T cell receptor beta chains from a single sample sequenced in a study of control samples from healthy donors and cancer patients. The assay was immunoSEQ multiplex PCR, and TCRdb's table has in-frame clones only and misses some. The sample shows 100,000 to 150,000 clones, roughly 87% of them seen only once. Sequencing was done on a sample of blood. These receptors were taken from a man aged 18 to 35 in good health.

About this clone itself: The junction shows a germline mismatch at one end, possibly a read error. V is TRBV7-7 and J is TRBJ1-1, with a possible D match to TRBD1 (5 bases). Looked up from germline, CDR1 is SSHAT and CDR2 is FNYEAQ (reference sequence). This CDR3 has 13 residues. CDR3 coding DNA: TGTGCTAGCAGCTTAACAGGGAACACTGAAGCTTTCTTT. Translation: CASSLTGNTEAFF.

The rearrangement uses TRBV27 and TRBJ1-5, with D perhaps matching TRBD1 (5 bases). Between the trimmed V and J ends, which lost 5 bases and 4 bases, there was a span of 18 bases. The V gene's germline CDR1 is MNHEY and CDR2 SMNVEV (reference sequence). This CDR3 is 16 amino acids long. CDR3 in DNA: TGTGCCAGCAGTCCCCGGGGACGAGGTGGGAATCAGCCCCAGCATTTT. The encoded protein is CASSPRGRGGNQPQHF.

This chain joins TRBV28 and TRBJ2-6; TRBD2 matches at 8 bases. Germline assignment: CDR1 MDHEN and CDR2 SYDVKM. This CDR3 spans 18 amino acids. V lost 4 bases to trimming and J lost 0 bases; unmatched junction nucleotides: 8. The CDR3 loop reads CASSSPGGVSSGANVLTF. DNA for the CDR3: TGTGCCAGCAGTTCCCCGGGGGGGGTGAGCTCTGGGGCCAACGTCCTGACTTTC. The full variable domain, rest sourced from reference TRBV28 and TRBJ2-6, is DVKVTQSSRYLVKRTGEKVFLECVQDMDHENMFWYRQDPGLGLRLIYFSYDVKMKEKGDIPEGYSVSREKKERFSLILESASTNQTSMYLCASSSPGGVSSGANVLTFGAGSRLTVL.

This chain uses TRBV7-8 with TRBJ1-5; a possible D gene is TRBD1 (5 bases). Between the trimmed V and J ends, which lost 5 bases and 5 bases, there was a span of 13 bases. CDR3 length: 14 amino acids. The germline CDR1 and CDR2 sequences are SGHVS and FQNEAQ. CDR3 nucleotide sequence: TGTGCCAGCAGCGTGGGACCGCGGGATCAGCCCCAGCATTTT. It is translated as CASSVGPRDQPQHF.

In this sample, this clone turned up once. The chain recombines TRBV2 with TRBJ1-2; 7 bases agree with TRBD1. The CDR3 has 14 amino acids. Germline CDR1 reads SNHLY; CDR2 reads FYNNEI. V was clipped by 6 bases and J by 0 bases; unmatched bases: 4. The CDR3 spells CASRDRSSNYGYTF. The CDR3 DNA sequence: TGTGCCAGCAGGGACAGGAGTTCTAACTATGGCTACACCTTC. Using reference TRBV2 and TRBJ1-2 for the parts outside the CDR3, the full variable domain is EPEVTQTPSHQVTQMGQEVILRCVPISNHLYFYWYRQILGQKVEFLVSFYNNEISEKSEIFDDQFSVERPDGSNFTLKIRSTKLEDSAMYFCASRDRSSNYGYTFGSGTRLTVV.

This rearrangement joins TRBV5-1 to TRBJ2-7; D may be TRBD2 (6 bases). The CDR3 length is 14 residues. Trimming took off 6 bases at V and 4 bases at J, with 17 bases between the two ends. Per the germline V gene, CDR1 is SGHRS and CDR2 is YFSETQ. The CDR3 nucleotides are TGCGCCAGCACCTCGGGAACGGGGAGGTACGAGCAGTACTTC. It encodes CASTSGTGRYEQYF.

V and J are TRBV30 and TRBJ2-1; 9 nucleotides line up with TRBD2. The CDR3 contains 13 residues. The germline gives CDR1 GTSNPN, CDR2 SVGIG (reference sequence). V trimming: 1 base; J trimming: 6 bases; junction bases outside the gene matches: 1. The CDR3 is CAWSGGRANEQFF. The CDR3 DNA follows: TGTGCCTGGAGTGGCGGGAGGGCCAATGAGCAGTTCTTC.

The rearrangement joins TRBV5-1 to TRBJ2-3; TRBD2 agrees at 12 bases. V shed 4 bases, J shed 2 bases, and the junction held 8 bases outside the gene matches. CDR1 and CDR2 (germline): SGHRS, YFSETQ. The CDR3 totals 17 residues. In nucleotides, the CDR3 is TGCGCCAGCAGCCTGGGGACTAGCGGGTCCATCACAGATACGCAGTATTTT. It encodes CASSLGTSGSITDTQYF.

This chain uses TRBV24-1 with TRBJ2-1; tentatively, D is TRBD1 (6 bases). CDR1 is KGHDR and CDR2 is SFDVKD in the germline V gene. V was cut by 0 bases and J by 5 bases, with 19 bases left in between. The CDR3 is made up of 18 amino acids. This CDR3 is CATSDLPLLGGWNNEQFF. CDR3 DNA sequence: TGTGCCACCAGTGATTTGCCGTTGTTAGGGGGATGGAACAATGAGCAGTTCTTC.

This chain uses TRBV27 with TRBJ2-7; D is undetermined. V was pared by 0 bases and J by 3 bases, with 9 bases between. Per germline, CDR1 MNHEY and CDR2 SMNVEV (reference sequence). CDR3 length: 14 amino acids. The CDR3 region has the DNA TGTGCCAGCAGTTTATCTTTAGGTATCTACGAGCAGTACTTC. Translating gives CASSLSLGIYEQYF.

In its sample, this clone was seen a few times. V gene TRBV2 combines with J gene TRBJ2-7; D is possibly TRBD2 (5 bases). The CDR3 is 12 amino acids. CDR1 is SNHLY and CDR2 is FYNNEI in the germline V gene. V lost 7 bases, J lost 2 bases, and 9 bases lay in between. In nucleotides, the CDR3 is TGTGCCAGCAATGAGGGAACCTACGAGCAGTACTTC. This gives the protein CASNEGTYEQYF.

The chain uses TRBV5-1 and TRBJ2-1, with D unresolved. Trimming stripped 3 bases from V and 0 bases from J, with 10 bases between. The CDR3 consists of 15 residues. Per germline, CDR1 SGHRS and CDR2 YFSETQ. This CDR3 reads CASSSDTSSYNEQFF. CDR3 DNA sequence: TGCGCCAGCAGCTCCGACACGAGCTCCTACAATGAGCAGTTCTTC.

The chain links TRBV11-2 to TRBJ1-1; no definite D call. Germline-derived CDR1 and CDR2 are SGHAT and FQNNGV. V was trimmed by 3 bases and J by 1 base, leaving 6 bases between them. This CDR3 region has 13 residues. CDR3 coding DNA: TGTGCCAGCAGCTTTTCCCAGAACACTGAAGCTTTCTTT. It codes for CASSFSQNTEAFF.

The chain has TRBV3-1 (or the pseudogene TRBV3-2) and TRBJ2-7; D possibly corresponds to TRBD2 (5 bases). CDR1 is LGHDT, CDR2 YNNKEL, per germline (reference sequence). V shed 8 bases and J shed 4 bases, with 24 bases lying between them. This CDR3 spans 16 amino acids. CDR3 in amino acids: CASAESYSGFQYEQYF. CDR3 sequence (DNA): TGTGCCAGCGCTGAATCTTACTCGGGATTCCAATACGAGCAGTACTTC.

V usage is TRBV7-9 and J usage is TRBJ1-2; 7 nucleotides agree with TRBD1. Germline lookup yields CDR1 SEHNR and CDR2 FQNEAQ (reference sequence). Trimming removed 0 bases from V and 7 bases from J; junction bases left unmatched: 2. There are 13 residues in the CDR3. DNA of the CDR3: TGTGCCAGCAGCTTAGCAGGGGGCCCTGGCTACACCTTC. Amino acids: CASSLAGGPGYTF.

This rearrangement joins TRBV9 to TRBJ2-7, with 9 bases fitting TRBD1. CDR1 is SGDLS and CDR2 is YYNGEE in the germline V gene. CDR3 length equals 15 residues. V lost 3 bases to trimming and J lost 1 base; unmatched junction nucleotides: 5. CDR3 amino acids: CASSAGQGKSYEQYF. Written as DNA, the CDR3 is TGTGCCAGCAGCGCGGGACAGGGAAAATCCTACGAGCAGTACTTC.

The V call is TRBV19, the J call TRBJ2-3; D might be TRBD1 or TRBD2, each matching 5 bases. This CDR3 is built from 15 residues. Germline CDR1 and CDR2: LNHDA and SQIVND (reference sequence). V shed 4 bases and J shed 4 bases, with 15 bases lying between them. CDR3 sequence reads: CASSSRDHNSDTQYF. DNA for the CDR3: TGTGCCAGTAGTAGCCGGGACCACAATTCAGATACGCAGTATTTT.

The chain links TRBV11-2 to TRBJ1-5, with 7 bases lining up with TRBD1. The CDR3 has 16 amino acids. Trimming took 5 bases from V and 4 from J; bases not matched to a gene: 11. The germline gives CDR1 SGHAT, CDR2 FQNNGV. CDR3 nucleotide sequence: TGTGCCAGCAGCATGAACCGGGACAGAAGGAATCAGCCCCAGCATTTT. Translated, it gives CASSMNRDRRNQPQHF.

The table lists this clone with a few counts. The chain carries TRBV11-2 and TRBJ2-3; D is unresolved. The germline gives CDR1 SGHAT, CDR2 FQNNGV. This CDR3 is 13 amino acids long. Trimming took off 0 bases at V and 4 bases at J, with 5 bases between the two ends. The CDR3 spells CASSLDSSDTQYF. The CDR3 region has the DNA TGTGCCAGCAGCTTAGACAGCTCAGATACGCAGTATTTT.

The chain is built from TRBV4-2 and TRBJ2-7; D is tentatively TRBD1 or TRBD2 (7 bases each). V gave up 6 bases and J gave up 5 bases, with 14 bases separating them. Germline lookup yields CDR1 LGHNA and CDR2 YNFKEQ. The CDR3 totals 13 residues. The CDR3 DNA reads as TGTGCCAGCAGTTATCAGGGGGGGAACGAGCAGTACTTC. Protein: CASSYQGGNEQYF.

The CDR3 nucleotides are TGCGCCAGCAGCCAAGCCGGGACTAGCATTTATGAGCAGTTCTTC. Its protein is CASSQAGTSIYEQFF. The J gene is TRBJ2-1, the V gene TRBV4-1, with 9 bases lining up with TRBD2. There are 15 residues in the CDR3. From germline, CDR1 is MGHRA and CDR2 YSYEKL. Trimming cost V 1 base and J 8 bases; bases outside gene matches: 6.